The rows below give T cell receptor beta chains drawn from one sample of a study of T-cell memory formation after mild COVID-19. A single record per CDR3 protein comes from TCRdb applying MiXCR to the 5' RACE reads. The table has fewer than 300,000 distinct CDR3 sequences, roughly a sixth seen once. Sequenced: PBMCs or a T cell subset sorted from them (not recorded which). These receptors were taken from a man between 18 and 35 years old who had mild COVID-19 (a few samples of this study predate the infection). Cell type and time point are not known. The CDR3 runs from the conserved cysteine through the conserved F or W. Expanded clones are given a class, and other clones once, few, many or no size at all.

v_gene	abundance	j_gene	CDR3aa
TRBV7-2	many	TRBJ2-2	CASSFLFPGSAGELFF
TRBV5-1	few	TRBJ1-3	CASSLENSNSGNTIYF
TRBV20-1	-	TRBJ2-5	CSASDQQETQYF
TRBV6-6	-	TRBJ1-3	CASSSGTLGNTIYF
TRBV25-1	-	TRBJ1-1	CASSEQGTEAFF
TRBV9	-	TRBJ2-6	CASSVASSGANVLTF
TRBV12-3/TRBV12-4	few	TRBJ2-1	CASRFTGTLTGEQFF
TRBV29-1	-	TRBJ2-1	CSVYRSSYNEQFF
TRBV2	few	TRBJ2-2	CASRSSGGAATGELFF
TRBV5-1	-	TRBJ2-3	CASSTGTGASTDTQYF
TRBV6-2/TRBV6-3	-	TRBJ2-3	CASSYGLASDTQYF
TRBV25-1	few	TRBJ1-6	CASSENNSPLHF
TRBV12-3/TRBV12-4	few	TRBJ1-2	CASSSQTGIYGYTF
TRBV20-1	few	TRBJ1-3	CSARDLGPSSGNTIYF
TRBV6-5	-	TRBJ1-2	CASSYSGRGYGYTF
TRBV3-1	few	TRBJ2-2	CASSQVGGASGELFF
TRBV4-1	-	TRBJ1-1	CASSQPQGPRVGAFF
TRBV20-1	-	TRBJ2-3	CSANGRIDTQYF
TRBV5-6	few	TRBJ2-3	CASSFGRGASTDTQYF
TRBV7-9	many	TRBJ2-3	CAIPTGTTDTQYF
TRBV4-3	few	TRBJ1-4	CASSQGAGRDEKLFF
TRBV4-1	few	TRBJ1-5	CASSQTGLNQPQHF
TRBV12-3/TRBV12-4	-	TRBJ2-3	CASSLSGTGYGTDTQYF
TRBV7-3	few	TRBJ2-3	CASSAFGGAGTDTQYF
TRBV29-1	-	TRBJ1-1	CSVEGGIWMRTFF
TRBV24-1	-	TRBJ2-5	CATSDSGQGGETQYF
TRBV6-5	few	TRBJ2-2	CASSGGGANTGELFF
TRBV18	few	TRBJ1-1	CASSGQTNTEAFF
TRBV15	-	TRBJ1-3	CATIGDNSGNTIYF
TRBV7-3	once	TRBJ1-5	CASSPDRGPRPQHF
TRBV20-1	few	TRBJ1-1	CSARDRVNTEAFF
TRBV12-3/TRBV12-4	-	TRBJ1-5	CASSYHSNQPQHF